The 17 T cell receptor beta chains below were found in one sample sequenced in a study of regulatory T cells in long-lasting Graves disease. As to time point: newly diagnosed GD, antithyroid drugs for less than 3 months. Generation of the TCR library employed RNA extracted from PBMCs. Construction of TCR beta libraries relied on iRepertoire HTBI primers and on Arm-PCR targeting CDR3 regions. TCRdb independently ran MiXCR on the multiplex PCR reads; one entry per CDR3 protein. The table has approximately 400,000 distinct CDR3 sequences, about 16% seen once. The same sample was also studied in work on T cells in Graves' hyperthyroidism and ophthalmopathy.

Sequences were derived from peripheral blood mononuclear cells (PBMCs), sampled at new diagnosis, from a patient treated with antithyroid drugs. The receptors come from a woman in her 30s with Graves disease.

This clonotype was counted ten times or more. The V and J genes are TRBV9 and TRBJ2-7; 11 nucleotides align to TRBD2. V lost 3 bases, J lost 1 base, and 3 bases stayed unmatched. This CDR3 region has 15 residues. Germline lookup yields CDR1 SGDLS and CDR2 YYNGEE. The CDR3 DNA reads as TGTGCCAGCAGCGGGGGACTAGCGGATTCCTACGAGCAGTACTTC. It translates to CASSGGLADSYEQYF.

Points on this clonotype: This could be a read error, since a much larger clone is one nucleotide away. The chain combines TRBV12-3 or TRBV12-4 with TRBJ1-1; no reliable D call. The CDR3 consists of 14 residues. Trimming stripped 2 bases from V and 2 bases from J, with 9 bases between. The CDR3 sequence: CASSLSSRNTEAFF. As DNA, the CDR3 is TGTGCCAGCAGTTTAAGCTCGAGAAACACTGAAGCTTTCTTT.

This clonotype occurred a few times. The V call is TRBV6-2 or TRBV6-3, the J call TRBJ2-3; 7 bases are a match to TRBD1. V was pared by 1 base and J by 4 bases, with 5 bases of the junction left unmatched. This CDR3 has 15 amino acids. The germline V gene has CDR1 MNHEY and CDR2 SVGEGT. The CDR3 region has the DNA TGTGCCAGCAGTTACTATGCGACAGGGCCAGATACGCAGTATTTT. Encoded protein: CASSYYATGPDTQYF.

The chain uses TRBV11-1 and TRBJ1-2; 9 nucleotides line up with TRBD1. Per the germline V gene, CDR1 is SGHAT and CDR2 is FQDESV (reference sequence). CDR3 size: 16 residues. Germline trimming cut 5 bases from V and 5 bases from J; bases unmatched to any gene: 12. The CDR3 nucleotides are TGTGCCAGCAGCCCTGACAGGGGGACTCGCGTTTATGGCTACACCTTC. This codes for CASSPDRGTRVYGYTF.

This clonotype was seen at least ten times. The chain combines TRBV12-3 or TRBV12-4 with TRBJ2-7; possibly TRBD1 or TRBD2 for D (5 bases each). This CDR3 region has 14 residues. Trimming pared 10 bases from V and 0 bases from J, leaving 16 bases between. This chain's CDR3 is CATSRDGGSYEQYF. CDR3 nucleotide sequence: TGTGCCACCTCCCGGGACGGTGGCTCCTACGAGCAGTACTTC.

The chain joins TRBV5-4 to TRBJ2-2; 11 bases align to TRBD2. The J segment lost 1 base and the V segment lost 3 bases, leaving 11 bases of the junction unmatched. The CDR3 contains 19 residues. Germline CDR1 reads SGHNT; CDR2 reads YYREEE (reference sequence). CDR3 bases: TGTGCCAGCAGCTACAAGGTGGGACTAGCGGAGAGGAACACCGGGGAGCTGTTTTTT. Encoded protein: CASSYKVGLAERNTGELFF. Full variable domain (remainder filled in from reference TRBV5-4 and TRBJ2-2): ETGVTQSPTHLIKTRGQQVTLRCSSQSGHNTVSWYQQALGQGPQFIFQYYREEENGRGNFPPRFSGLQFPNYSSELNVNALELDDSALYLCASSYKVGLAERNTGELFFGEGSRLTVL.

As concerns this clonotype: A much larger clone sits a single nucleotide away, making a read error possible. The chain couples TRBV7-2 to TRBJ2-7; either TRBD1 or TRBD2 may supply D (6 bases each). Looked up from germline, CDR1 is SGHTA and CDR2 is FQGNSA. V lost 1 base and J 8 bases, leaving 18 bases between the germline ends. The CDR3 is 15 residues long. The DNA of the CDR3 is TGTGCCAGCAGCTTAGGGGAAGGGGGGATTTACAAGCAGTACTTC. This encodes CASSLGEGGIYKQYF.

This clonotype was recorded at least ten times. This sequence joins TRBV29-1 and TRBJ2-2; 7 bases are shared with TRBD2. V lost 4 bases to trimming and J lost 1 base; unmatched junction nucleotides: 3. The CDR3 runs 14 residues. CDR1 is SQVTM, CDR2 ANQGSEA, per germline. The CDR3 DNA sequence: TGCAGCGTTGGCGGGAGTTGGAACACCGGGGAGCTGTTTTTT. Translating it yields CSVGGSWNTGELFF.

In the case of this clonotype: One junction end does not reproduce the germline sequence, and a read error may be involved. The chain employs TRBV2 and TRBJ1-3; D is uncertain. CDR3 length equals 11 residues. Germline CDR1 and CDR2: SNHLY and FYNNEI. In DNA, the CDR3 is TGCCTGGAAGACTCTGGAAACACCATATATTTT. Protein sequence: CLEDSGNTIYF.

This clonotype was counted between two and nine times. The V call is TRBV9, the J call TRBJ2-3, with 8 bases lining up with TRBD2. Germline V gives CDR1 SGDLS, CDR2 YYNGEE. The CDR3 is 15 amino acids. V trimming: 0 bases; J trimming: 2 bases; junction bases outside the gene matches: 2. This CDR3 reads CASSVVSGNTDTQYF. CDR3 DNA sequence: TGTGCCAGCAGCGTAGTTAGCGGGAACACAGATACGCAGTATTTT. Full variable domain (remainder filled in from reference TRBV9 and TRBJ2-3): DSGVTQTPKHLITATGQRVTLRCSPRSGDLSVYWYQQSLDQGLQFLIQYYNGEERAKGNILERFSAQQFPDLHSELNLSSLELGDSALYFCASSVVSGNTDTQYFGPGTRLTVL.

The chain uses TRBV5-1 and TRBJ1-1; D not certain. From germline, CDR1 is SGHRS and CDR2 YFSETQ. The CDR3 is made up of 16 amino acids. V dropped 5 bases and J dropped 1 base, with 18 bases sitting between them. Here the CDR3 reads CASRQAQRGGNTEAFF. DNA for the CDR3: TGCGCCAGCAGACAAGCGCAACGGGGAGGGAACACTGAAGCTTTCTTT.

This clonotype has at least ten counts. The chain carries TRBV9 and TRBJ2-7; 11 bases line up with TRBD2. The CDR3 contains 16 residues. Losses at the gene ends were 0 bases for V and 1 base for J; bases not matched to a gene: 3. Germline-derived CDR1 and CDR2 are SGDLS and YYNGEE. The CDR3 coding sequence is TGTGCCAGCAGCGTAGGGTCTAGCGGGAGGTCCTACGAGCAGTACTTC. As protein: CASSVGSSGRSYEQYF.

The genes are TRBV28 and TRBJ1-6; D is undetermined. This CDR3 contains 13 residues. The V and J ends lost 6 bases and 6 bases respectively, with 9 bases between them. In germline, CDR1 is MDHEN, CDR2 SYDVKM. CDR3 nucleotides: TGTGCCAGCAGGCCTGATCCTAATTCACCCCTCCACTTT. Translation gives CASRPDPNSPLHF.

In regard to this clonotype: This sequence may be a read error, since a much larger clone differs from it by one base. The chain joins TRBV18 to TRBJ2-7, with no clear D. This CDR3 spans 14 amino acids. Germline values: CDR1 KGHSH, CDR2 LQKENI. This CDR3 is CASSPPTYPREQCF. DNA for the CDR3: TGTGCCAGCTCACCACCGACATACCCTCGAGAGCAGTGCTTC.

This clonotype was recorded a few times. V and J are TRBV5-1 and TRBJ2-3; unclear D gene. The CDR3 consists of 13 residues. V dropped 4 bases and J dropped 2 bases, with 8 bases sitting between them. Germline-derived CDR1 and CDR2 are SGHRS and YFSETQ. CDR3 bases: TGCGCCAGCAGCGTGGGGTTCACAGATACGCAGTATTTT. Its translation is CASSVGFTDTQYF.

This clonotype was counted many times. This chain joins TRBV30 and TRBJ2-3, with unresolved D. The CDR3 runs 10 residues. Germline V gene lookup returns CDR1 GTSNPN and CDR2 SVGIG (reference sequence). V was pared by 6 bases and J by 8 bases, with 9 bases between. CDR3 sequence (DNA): TGTGCCTGTACACCCTCTACGCAGTATTTT. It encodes CACTPSTQYF.

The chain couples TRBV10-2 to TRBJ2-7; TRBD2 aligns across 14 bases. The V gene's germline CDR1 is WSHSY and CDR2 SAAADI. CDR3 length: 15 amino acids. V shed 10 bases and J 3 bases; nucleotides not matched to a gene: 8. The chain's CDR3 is CATRLAGGKDYEQYF. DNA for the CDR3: TGCGCCACCAGACTAGCGGGAGGGAAAGACTACGAGCAGTACTTC.